This T cell receptor beta chain was captured in a study of T-cell reconstitution after alpha-beta-depleted transplantation in children. The CDR3 has 14 residues. The ends lost 5 bases at V and 3 bases at J; junction bases unmatched: 2. Germline V CDR1 and CDR2: WSHSY, SAAADI. This clonotype was observed a few times. What it binds is unknown. Unique molecular identifiers were incorporated when the TCRbeta library was constructed. TCRdb passed the PCR reads through MiXCR, listing each CDR3 protein once. The sample holds under 85,000 distinct CDR3 sequences, roughly 18% seen once. Study-wide results and limits: A year post-transplant, T-cell counts and diversity derived mostly from newly produced T cells.

This specimen consisted of PBMCs, mostly from graft donor cells, obtained 360 days after TCRalphabeta/CD19-depleted stem cell transplant. The chain employs TRBV10-2 and TRBJ2-1; 9 bases map to TRBD1. This sequence originates from a male patient under 10 years old who had a stem cell transplant for acute lymphoblastic leukemia, so the T cells may come from the graft donor. The CDR3 DNA follows: TGCGCCAGCAGTCCGGGACAGGGCTACAATGAGCAGTTCTTC. Translation gives CASSPGQGYNEQFF.